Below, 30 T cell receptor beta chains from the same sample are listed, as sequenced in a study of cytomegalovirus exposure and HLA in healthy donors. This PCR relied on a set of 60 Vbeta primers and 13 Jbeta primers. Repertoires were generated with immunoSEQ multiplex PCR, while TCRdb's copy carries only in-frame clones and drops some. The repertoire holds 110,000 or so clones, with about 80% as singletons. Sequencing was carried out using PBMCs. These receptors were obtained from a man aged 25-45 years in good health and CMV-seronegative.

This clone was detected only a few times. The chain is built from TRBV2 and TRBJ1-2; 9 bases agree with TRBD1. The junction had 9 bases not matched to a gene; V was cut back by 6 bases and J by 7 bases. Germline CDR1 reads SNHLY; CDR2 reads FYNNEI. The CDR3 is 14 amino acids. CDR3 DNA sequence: TGTGCCAGCAGACTCGGACAGGGGAGAGGTGGCTACACCTTC. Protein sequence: CASRLGQGRGGYTF.

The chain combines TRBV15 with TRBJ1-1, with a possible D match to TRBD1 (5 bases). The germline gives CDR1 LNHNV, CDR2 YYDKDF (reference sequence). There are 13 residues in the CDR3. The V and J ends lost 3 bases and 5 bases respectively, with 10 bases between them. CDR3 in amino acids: CATSRDPGTEAFF. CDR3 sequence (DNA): TGTGCCACCAGCAGGGACCCAGGGACTGAAGCTTTCTTT.

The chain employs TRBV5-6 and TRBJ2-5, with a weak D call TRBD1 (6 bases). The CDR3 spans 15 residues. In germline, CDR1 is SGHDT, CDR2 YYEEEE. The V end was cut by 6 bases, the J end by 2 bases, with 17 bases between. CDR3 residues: CASKLAADSQETQYF. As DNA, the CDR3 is TGTGCCAGCAAACTTGCCGCGGACAGTCAAGAGACCCAGTACTTC.

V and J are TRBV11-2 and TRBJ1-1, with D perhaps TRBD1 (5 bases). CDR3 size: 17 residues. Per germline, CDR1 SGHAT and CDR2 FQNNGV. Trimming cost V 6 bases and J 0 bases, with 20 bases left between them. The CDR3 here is CASRYGRGSPMNTEAFF. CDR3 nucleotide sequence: TGTGCCAGCAGGTATGGGAGGGGAAGCCCCATGAACACTGAAGCTTTCTTT.

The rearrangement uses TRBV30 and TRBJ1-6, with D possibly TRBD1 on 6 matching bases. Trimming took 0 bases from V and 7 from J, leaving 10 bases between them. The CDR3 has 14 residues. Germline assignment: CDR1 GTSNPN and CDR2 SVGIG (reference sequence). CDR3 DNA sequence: TGTGCCTGGAGTGTTCAGGGGTGGAATTCACCCCTCCACTTT. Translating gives CAWSVQGWNSPLHF.

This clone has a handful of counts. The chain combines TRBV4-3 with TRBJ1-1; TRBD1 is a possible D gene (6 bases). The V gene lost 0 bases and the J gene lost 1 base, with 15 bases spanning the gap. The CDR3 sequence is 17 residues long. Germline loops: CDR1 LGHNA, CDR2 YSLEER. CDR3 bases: TGCGCCAGCAGCCAAGAAAGGGACATCGAGGAGAACACTGAAGCTTTCTTT. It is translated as CASSQERDIEENTEAFF.

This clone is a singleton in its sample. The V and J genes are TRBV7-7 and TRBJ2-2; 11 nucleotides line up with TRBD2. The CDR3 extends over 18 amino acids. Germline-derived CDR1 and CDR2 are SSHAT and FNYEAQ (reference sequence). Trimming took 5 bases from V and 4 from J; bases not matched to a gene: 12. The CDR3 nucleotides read TGTGCCAGCAGCCATAACTTAGCGGGGGGGCCTGTCACCGGGGAGCTGTTTTTT. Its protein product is CASSHNLAGGPVTGELFF.

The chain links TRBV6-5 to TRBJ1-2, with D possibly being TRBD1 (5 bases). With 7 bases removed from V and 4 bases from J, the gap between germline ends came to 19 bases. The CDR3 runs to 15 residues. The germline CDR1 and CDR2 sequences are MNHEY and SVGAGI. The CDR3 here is CASTRTTAQGYGYTF. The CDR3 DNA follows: TGTGCCAGCACTCGAACCACGGCCCAGGGCTATGGCTACACCTTC.

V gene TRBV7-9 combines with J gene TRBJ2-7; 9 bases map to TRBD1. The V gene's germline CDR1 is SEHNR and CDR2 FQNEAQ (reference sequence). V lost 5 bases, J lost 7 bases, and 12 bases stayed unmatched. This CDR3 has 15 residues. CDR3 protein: CASSLEQGASREQYF. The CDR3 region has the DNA TGTGCCAGCAGCCTTGAACAGGGGGCGTCGCGGGAGCAGTACTTC.

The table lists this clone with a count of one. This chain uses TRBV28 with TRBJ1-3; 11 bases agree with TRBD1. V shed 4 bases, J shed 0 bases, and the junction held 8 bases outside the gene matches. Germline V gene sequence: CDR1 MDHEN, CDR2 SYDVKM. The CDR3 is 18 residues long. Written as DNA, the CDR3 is TGTGCCAGCAGTTGGGACAGGGGGTACTCCCTCTCTGGAAACACCATATATTTT. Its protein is CASSWDRGYSLSGNTIYF.

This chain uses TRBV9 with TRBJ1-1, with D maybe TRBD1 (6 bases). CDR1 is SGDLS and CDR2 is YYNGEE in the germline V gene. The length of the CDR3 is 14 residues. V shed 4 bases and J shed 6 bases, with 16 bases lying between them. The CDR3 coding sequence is TGTGCCAGCAGCCCGCAAACAGGGTCCCCTGAAGCTTTCTTT. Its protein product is CASSPQTGSPEAFF. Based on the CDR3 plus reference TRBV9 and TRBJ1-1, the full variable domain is DSGVTQTPKHLITATGQRVTLRCSPRSGDLSVYWYQQSLDQGLQFLIQYYNGEERAKGNILERFSAQQFPDLHSELNLSSLELGDSALYFCASSPQTGSPEAFFGQGTRLTVV.

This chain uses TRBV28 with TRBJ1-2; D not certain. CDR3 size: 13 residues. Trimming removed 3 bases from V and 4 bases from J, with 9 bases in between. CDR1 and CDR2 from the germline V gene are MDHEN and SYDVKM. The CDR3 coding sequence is TGTGCCAGCAGTTTGTACAGAAGCTATGGCTACACCTTC. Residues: CASSLYRSYGYTF.

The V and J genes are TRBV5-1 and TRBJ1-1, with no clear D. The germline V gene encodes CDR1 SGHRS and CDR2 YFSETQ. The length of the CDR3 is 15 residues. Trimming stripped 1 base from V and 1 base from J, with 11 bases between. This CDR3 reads CASSLTDLGNTEAFF. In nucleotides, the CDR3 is TGCGCCAGCAGCTTGACCGACTTAGGGAACACTGAAGCTTTCTTT.

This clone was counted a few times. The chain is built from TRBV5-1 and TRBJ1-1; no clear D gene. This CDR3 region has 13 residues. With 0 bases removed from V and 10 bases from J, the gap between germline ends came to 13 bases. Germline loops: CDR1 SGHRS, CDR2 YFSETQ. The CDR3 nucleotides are TGCGCCAGCAGCTTGGAAGGTAGGCGAGGAGCTTTCTTT. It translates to CASSLEGRRGAFF.

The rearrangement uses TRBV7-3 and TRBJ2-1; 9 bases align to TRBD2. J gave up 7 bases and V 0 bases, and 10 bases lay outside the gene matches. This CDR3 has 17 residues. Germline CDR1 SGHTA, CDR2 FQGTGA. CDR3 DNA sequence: TGTGCCAGCAGCTTAACTGCGGGAGGGCCGTCTATTAATGAGCAGTTCTTC. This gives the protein CASSLTAGGPSINEQFF.

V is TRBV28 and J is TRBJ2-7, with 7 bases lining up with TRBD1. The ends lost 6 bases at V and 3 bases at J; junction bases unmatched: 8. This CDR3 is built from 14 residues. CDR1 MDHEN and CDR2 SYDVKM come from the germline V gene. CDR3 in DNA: TGTGCCAGCAGCCCCGGGGACAGATTCTACGAGCAGTACTTC. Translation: CASSPGDRFYEQYF.

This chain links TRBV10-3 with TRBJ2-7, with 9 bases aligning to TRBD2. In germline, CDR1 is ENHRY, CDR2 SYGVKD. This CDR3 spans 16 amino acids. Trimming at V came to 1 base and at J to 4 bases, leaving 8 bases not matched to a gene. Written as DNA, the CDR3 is TGTGCCATCAGTGAGTACATAGCGGGAGATTTTTACGAGCAGTACTTC. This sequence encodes CAISEYIAGDFYEQYF.

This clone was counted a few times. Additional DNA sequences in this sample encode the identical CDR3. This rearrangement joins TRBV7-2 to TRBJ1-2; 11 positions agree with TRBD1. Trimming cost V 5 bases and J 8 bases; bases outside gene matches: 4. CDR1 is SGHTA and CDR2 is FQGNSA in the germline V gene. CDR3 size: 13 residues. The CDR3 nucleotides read TGTGCCAGCAGCCCGGGACAGGGGGAAGGCTACACCTTC. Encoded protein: CASSPGQGEGYTF.

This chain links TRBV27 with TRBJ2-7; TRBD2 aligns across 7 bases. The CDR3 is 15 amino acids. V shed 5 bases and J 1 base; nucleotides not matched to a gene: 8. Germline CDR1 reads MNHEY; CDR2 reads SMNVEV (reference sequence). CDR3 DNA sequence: TGTGCCAGCAGTCCTATTTCGGGGGGTTCCTACGAGCAGTACTTC. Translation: CASSPISGGSYEQYF.

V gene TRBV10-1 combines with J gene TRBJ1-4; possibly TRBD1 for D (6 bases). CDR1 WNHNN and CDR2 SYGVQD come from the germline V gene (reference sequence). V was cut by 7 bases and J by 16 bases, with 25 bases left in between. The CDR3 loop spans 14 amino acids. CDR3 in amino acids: CASKTGTLGIKRFF. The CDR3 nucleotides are TGCGCCAGCAAGACCGGGACATTGGGAATTAAGCGGTTTTTT.

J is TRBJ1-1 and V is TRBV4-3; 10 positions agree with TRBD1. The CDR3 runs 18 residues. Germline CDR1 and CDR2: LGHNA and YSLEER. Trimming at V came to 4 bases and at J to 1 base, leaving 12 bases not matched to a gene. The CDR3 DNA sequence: TGCGCCAGCAGCCGAGGGGCATCGGGACAGGGGCCGAACACTGAAGCTTTCTTT. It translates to CASSRGASGQGPNTEAFF.

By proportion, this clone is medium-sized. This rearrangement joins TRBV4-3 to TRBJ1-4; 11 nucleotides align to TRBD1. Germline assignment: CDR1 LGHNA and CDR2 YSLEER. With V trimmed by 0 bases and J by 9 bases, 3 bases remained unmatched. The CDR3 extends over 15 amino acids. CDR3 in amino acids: CASSQERTGGKKLFF. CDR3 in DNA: TGCGCCAGCAGCCAAGAAAGGACAGGGGGCAAAAAACTGTTTTTT.

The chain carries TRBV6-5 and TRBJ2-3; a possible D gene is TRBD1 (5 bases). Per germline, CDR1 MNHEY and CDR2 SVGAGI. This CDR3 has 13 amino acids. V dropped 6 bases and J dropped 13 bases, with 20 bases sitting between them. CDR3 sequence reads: CASSPWGGPYEYF. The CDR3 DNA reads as TGTGCCAGCAGCCCCTGGGGCGGTCCCTATGAGTATTTT.

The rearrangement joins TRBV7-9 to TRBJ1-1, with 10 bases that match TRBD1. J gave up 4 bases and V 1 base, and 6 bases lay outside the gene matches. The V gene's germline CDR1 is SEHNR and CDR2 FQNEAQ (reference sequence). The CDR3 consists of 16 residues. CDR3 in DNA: TGTGCCAGCAGCTTAGTGGGACAGGGGCAGGCCACTGAAGCTTTCTTT. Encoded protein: CASSLVGQGQATEAFF. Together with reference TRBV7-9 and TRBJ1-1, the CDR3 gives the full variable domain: DTGVSQNPRHKITKRGQNVTFRCDPISEHNRLYWYRQTLGQGPEFLTYFQNEAQLEKSRLLSDRFSAERPKGSFSTLEIQRTEQGDSAMYLCASSLVGQGQATEAFFGQGTRLTVV.

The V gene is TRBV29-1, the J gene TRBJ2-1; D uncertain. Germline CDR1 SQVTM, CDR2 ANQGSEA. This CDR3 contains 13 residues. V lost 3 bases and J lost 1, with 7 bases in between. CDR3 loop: CSVEGVSYNEQFF. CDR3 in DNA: TGCAGCGTTGAGGGCGTGTCCTACAATGAGCAGTTCTTC.

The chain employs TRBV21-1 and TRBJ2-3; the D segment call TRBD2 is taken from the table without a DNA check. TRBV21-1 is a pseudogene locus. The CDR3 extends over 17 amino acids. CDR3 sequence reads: CASSKGGTSLSTDTQYF. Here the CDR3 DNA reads TGTGCCAGCAGCAAAGGAGGGACTAGCCTATCCACAGATACGCAGTATTTT.

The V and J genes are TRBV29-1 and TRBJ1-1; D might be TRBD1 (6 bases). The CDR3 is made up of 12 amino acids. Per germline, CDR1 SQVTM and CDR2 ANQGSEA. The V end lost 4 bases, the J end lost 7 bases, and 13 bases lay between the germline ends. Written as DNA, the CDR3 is TGCAGCGTTGCCCAGGGGAGGGATGAAGCTTTCTTT. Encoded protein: CSVAQGRDEAFF.

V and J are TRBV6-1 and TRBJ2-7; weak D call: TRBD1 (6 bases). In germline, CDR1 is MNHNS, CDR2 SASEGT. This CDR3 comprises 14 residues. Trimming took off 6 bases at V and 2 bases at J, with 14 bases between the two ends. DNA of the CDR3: TGTGCCAGCAGCACGGACAGACGACCCTACGAGCAGTACTTC. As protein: CASSTDRRPYEQYF.

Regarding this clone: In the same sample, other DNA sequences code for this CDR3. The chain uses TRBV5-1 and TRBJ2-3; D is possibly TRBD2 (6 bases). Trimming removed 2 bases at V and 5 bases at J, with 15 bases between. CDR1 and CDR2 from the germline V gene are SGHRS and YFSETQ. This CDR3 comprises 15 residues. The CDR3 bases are TGCGCCAGCAGCTTCTATGGCGCCGGGGGAGATACGCAGTATTTT. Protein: CASSFYGAGGDTQYF.

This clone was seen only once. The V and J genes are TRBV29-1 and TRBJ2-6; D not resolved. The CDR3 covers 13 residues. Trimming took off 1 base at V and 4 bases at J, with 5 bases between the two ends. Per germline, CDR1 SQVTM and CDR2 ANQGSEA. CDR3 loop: CSVEVSGANVLTF. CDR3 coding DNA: TGCAGCGTTGAAGTTTCGGGGGCCAACGTCCTGACTTTC. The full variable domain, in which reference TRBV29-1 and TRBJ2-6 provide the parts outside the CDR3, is SAVISQKPSRDICQRGTSLTIQCQVDSQVTMMFWYRQQPGQSLTLIATANQGSEATYESGFVIDKFPISRPNLTFSTLTVSNMSPEDSSIYLCSVEVSGANVLTFGAGSRLTVL.